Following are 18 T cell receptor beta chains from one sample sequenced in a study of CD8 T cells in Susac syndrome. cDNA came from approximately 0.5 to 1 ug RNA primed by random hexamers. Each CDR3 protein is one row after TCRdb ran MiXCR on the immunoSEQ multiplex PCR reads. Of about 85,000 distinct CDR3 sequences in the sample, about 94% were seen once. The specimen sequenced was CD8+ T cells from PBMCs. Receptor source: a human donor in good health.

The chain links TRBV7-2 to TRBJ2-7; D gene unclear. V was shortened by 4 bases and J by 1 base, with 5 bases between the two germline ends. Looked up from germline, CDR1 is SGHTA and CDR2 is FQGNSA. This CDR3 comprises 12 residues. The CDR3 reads CASSYLSYEQYV. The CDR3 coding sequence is TGTGCCAGCAGCTATCTATCCTACGAGCAGTACGTC.

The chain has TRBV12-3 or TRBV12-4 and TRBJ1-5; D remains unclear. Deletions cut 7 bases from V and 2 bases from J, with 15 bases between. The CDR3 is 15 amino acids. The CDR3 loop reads CASTWVLNGNQPQHF. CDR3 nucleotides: TGTGCCAGCACCTGGGTACTAAATGGCAATCAGCCCCAGCATTTT.

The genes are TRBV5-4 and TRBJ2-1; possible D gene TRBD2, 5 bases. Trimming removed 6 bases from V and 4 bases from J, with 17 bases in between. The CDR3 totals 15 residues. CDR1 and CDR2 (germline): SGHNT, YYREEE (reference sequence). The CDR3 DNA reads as TGTGCCAGCACCCTCGGGGATTCCCCTTACAATGAGCAGTTCTTC. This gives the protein CASTLGDSPYNEQFF. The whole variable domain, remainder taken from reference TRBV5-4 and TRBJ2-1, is ETGVTQSPTHLIKTRGQQVTLRCSSQSGHNTVSWYQQALGQGPQFIFQYYREEENGRGNFPPRFSGLQFPNYSSELNVNALELDDSALYLCASTLGDSPYNEQFFGPGTRLTVL.

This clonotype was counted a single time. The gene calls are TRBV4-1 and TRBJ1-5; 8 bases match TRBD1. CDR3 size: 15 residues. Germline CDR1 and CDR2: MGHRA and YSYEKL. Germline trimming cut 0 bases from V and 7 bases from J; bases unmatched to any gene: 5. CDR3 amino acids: CASSQEHGTGQPQHF. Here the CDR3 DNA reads TGCGCCAGCAGCCAAGAGCATGGGACAGGACAGCCCCAGCATTTT.

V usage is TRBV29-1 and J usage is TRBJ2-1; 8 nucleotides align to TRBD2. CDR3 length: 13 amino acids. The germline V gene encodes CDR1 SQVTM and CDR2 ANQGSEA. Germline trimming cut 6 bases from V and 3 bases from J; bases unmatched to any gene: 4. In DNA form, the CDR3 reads TGCAGCGTCCCGGGGGGGAACTACAATGAGCAGTTCTTC. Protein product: CSVPGGNYNEQFF.

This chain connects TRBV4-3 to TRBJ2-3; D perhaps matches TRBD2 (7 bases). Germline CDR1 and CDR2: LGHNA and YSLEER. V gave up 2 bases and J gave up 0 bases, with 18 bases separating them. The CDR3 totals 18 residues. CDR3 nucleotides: TGCGCCAGCAGCCAAAGATTTGGGGGGGGCTCTAGCACAGATACGCAGTATTTT. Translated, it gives CASSQRFGGGSSTDTQYF.

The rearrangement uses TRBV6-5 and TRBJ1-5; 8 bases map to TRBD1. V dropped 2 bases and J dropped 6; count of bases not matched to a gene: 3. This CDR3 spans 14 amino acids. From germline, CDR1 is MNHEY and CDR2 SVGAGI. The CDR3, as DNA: TGTGCCAGCAGTTACGGGCAGGGGGCTCAGCCCCAGCATTTT. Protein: CASSYGQGAQPQHF.

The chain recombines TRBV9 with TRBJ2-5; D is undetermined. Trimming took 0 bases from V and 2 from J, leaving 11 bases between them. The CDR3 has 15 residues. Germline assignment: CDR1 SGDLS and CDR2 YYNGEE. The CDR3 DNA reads TGTGCCAGCAGCGTAGATGGAGTCGCTCAAGAGACCCAGTACTTC. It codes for CASSVDGVAQETQYF. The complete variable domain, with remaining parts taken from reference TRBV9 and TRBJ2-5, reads DSGVTQTPKHLITATGQRVTLRCSPRSGDLSVYWYQQSLDQGLQFLIQYYNGEERAKGNILERFSAQQFPDLHSELNLSSLELGDSALYFCASSVDGVAQETQYFGPGTRLLVL.

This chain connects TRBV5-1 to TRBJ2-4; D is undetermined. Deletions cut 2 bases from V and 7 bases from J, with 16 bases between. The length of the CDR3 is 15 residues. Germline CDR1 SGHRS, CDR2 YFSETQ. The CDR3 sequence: CASSFRPTVRNIQYF. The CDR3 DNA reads TGCGCCAGCAGCTTCAGGCCAACCGTGCGGAACATTCAGTACTTC.

The CDR3 here is CASSLVRASTDTQYF. Written as DNA, the CDR3 is TGTGCCAGCAGCCTCGTCAGGGCCAGCACAGATACGCAGTATTTT. V and J are TRBV7-9 and TRBJ2-3; tentatively, D is TRBD1 (5 bases). The CDR3 is 15 amino acids. Germline CDR1 is SEHNR and CDR2 is FQNEAQ (reference sequence). Trimming left V 5 bases short and J 0 bases short, with 12 bases between.

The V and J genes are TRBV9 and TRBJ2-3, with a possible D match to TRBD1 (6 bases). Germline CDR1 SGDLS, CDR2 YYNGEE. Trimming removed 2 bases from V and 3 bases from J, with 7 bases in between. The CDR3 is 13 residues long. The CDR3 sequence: CASSVRGTDTQYF. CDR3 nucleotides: TGTGCCAGCAGCGTGAGGGGGACAGATACGCAGTATTTT.

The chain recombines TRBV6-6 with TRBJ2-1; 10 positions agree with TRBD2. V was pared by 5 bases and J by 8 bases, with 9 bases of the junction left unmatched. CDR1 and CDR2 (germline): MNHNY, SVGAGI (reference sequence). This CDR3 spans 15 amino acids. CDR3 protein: CASSATSGALDEQFF. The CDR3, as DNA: TGTGCCAGCAGTGCTACTAGCGGGGCCCTCGATGAGCAGTTCTTC.

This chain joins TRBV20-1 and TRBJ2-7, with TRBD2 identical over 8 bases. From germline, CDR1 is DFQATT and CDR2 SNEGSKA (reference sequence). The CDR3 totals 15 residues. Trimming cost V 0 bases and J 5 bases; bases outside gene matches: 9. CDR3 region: CSARDHPGGVDEQYF. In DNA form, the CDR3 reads TGCAGTGCTAGAGATCATCCGGGGGGGGTCGACGAGCAGTACTTC.

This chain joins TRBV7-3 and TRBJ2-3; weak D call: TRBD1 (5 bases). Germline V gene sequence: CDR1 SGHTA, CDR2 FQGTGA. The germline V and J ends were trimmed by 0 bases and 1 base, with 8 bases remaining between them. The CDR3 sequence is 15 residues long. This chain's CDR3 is CASSLTGAGTDTQYF. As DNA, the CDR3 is TGTGCCAGCAGCTTAACAGGGGCTGGCACAGATACGCAGTATTTT. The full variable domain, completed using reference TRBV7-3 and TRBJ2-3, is GAGVSQTPSNKVTEKGKYVELRCDPISGHTALYWYRQSLGQGPEFLIYFQGTGAADDSGLPNDRFFAVRPEGSVSTLKIQRTERGDSAVYLCASSLTGAGTDTQYFGPGTRLTVL.

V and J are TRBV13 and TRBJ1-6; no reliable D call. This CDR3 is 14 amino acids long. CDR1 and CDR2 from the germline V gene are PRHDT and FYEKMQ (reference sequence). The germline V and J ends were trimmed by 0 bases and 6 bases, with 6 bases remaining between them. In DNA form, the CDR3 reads TGTGCCAGCAGCTTAGGGAGAAGTAATTCACCCCTCCACTTT. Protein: CASSLGRSNSPLHF. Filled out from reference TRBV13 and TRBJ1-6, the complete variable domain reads AAGVIQSPRHLIKEKRETATLKCYPIPRHDTVYWYQQGPGQDPQFLISFYEKMQSDKGSIPDRFSAQQFSDYHSELNMSSLELGDSALYFCASSLGRSNSPLHFGNGTRLTVT.

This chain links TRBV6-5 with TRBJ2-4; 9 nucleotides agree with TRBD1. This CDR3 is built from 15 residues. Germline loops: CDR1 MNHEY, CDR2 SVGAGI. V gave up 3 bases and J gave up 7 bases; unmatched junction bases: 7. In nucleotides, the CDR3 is TGTGCCAGCAGTTATGGACAGGGGTTCAGGAACATTCAGTACTTC. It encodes CASSYGQGFRNIQYF.

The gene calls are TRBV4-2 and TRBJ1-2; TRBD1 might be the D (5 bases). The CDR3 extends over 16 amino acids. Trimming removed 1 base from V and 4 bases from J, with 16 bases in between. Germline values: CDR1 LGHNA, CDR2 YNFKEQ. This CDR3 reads CASSQGTLGRVYGYTF. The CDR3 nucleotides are TGTGCCAGCAGCCAAGGCACCCTGGGCAGGGTCTATGGCTACACCTTC.

The CDR3 sequence: CSARDAMIQGNNYGYTF. The CDR3 DNA sequence: TGCAGTGCTAGAGACGCGATGATACAGGGGAATAACTATGGCTACACCTTC. The chain uses TRBV20-1 and TRBJ1-2, with 7 bases identical to TRBD1. Germline V CDR1 and CDR2: DFQATT, SNEGSKA (reference sequence). The CDR3 is 17 residues long. Trimming took 0 bases from V and 1 from J; bases not matched to a gene: 11.